This TCR beta chain was obtained from a study of cytomegalovirus exposure and HLA in healthy donors. The PCR made use of 60 Vbeta and 13 Jbeta primers. Libraries were prepared by immunoSEQ multiplex PCR; TCRdb keeps only in-frame clonotypes and omits some of them. The sample contains about 110,000 clones, about 80% of which appear only once. Germline V gene lookup returns CDR1 LGHNA and CDR2 YNFKEQ. V lost 4 bases and J 8 bases, leaving 18 bases between the germline ends. This CDR3 spans 15 amino acids. Regarding the study as a whole: According to a later analysis, most TCR beta chains associated with CMV appeared HLA-restricted.

As to this clone: Its specificity is unknown.

The rearrangement links TRBV4-2 to TRBJ2-1, with a weak D call TRBD2 (5 bases). What was sequenced was PBMCs. This clonotype was sampled from a woman in her sixties or seventies in good health and CMV-seropositive. In DNA form, the CDR3 reads TGTGCCAGCAGCCCGGACTTACTTTTTACCGATGAGCAGTTCTTC. Its translation is CASSPDLLFTDEQFF.